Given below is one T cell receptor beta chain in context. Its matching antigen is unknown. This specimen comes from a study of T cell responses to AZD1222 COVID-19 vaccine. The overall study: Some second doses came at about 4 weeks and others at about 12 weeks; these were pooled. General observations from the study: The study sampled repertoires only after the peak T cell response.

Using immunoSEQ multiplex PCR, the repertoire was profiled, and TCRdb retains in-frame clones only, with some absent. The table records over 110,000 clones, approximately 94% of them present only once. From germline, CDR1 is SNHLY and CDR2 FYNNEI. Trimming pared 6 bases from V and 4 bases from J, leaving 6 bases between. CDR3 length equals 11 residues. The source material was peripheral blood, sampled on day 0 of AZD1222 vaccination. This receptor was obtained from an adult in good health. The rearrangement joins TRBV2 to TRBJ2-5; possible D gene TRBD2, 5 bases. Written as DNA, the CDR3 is TGTGCCAGCAGGAGCGGAGAGACCCAGTACTTC. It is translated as CASRSGETQYF.